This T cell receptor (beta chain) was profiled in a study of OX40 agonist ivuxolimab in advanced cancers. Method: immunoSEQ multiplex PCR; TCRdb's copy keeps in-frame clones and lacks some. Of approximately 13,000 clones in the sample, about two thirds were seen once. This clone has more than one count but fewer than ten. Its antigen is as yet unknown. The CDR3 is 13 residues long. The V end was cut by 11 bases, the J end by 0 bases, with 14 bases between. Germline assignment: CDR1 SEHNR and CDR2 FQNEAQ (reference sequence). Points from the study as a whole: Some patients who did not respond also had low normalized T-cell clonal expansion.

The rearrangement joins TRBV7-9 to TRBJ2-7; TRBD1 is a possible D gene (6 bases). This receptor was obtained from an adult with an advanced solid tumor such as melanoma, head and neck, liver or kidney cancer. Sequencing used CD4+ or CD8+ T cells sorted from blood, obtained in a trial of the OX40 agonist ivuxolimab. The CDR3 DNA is TGTGCCGGACGTGAGACAGGCTCCTACGAGCAGTACTTC. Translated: CAGRETGSYEQYF. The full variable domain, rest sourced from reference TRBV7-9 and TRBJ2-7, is DTGVSQNPRHKITKRGQNVTFRCDPISEHNRLYWYRQTLGQGPEFLTYFQNEAQLEKSRLLSDRFSAERPKGSFSTLEIQRTEQGDSAMYLCAGRETGSYEQYFGPGTRLTVT.